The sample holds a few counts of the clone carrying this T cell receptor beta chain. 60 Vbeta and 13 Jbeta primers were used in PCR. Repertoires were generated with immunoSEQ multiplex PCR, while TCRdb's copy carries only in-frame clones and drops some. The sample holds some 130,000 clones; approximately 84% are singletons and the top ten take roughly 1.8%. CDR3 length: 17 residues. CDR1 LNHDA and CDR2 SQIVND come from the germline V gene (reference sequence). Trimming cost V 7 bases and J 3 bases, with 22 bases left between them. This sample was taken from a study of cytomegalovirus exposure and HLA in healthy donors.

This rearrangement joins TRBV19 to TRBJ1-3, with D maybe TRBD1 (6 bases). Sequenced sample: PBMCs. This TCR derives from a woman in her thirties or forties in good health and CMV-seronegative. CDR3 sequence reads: CASTTASRGAGGNTIYF. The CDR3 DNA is TGTGCCAGTACCACTGCGTCTCGGGGGGCAGGTGGAAACACCATATATTTT.